These 22 T cell receptor beta chains were sequenced from one sample in a study of OX40 agonist ivuxolimab in advanced cancers. Some clones are missing from TCRdb's copy, which holds only in-frame ones; the method was immunoSEQ multiplex PCR. The repertoire holds tens of thousands of clones, with approximately 80% as singletons. This material consisted of CD4+ or CD8+ T cells sorted from blood, taken in a trial of the OX40 agonist ivuxolimab. The source is an adult with an advanced solid tumor such as melanoma, head and neck, liver or kidney cancer.

There are many counts of this clone. V and J are TRBV5-1 and TRBJ1-1; tentatively, D is TRBD1 (5 bases). The germline CDR1 and CDR2 sequences are SGHRS and YFSETQ. Between the trimmed V and J ends, which lost 0 bases and 0 bases, there was a span of 12 bases. This CDR3 has 16 amino acids. CDR3 in amino acids: CASSLAQGSMNTEAFF. For the CDR3, the DNA is TGCGCCAGCAGCTTGGCCCAGGGCAGCATGAACACTGAAGCTTTCTTT.

This rearrangement joins TRBV5-1 to TRBJ2-6; D is undetermined. The CDR3 covers 17 residues. The V gene's germline CDR1 is SGHRS and CDR2 YFSETQ. Trimming took off 3 bases at V and 0 bases at J, with 13 bases between the two ends. The CDR3 DNA sequence: TGCGCCAGCAGCTCGACCATAACACCCTCTGGGGCCAACGTCCTGACTTTC. It translates to CASSSTITPSGANVLTF.

Points on this clone: Other nucleotide sequences from this sample produce the same CDR3. The chain recombines TRBV6-5 with TRBJ2-1; D gene uncertain. The length of the CDR3 is 12 residues. V lost 2 bases to trimming and J lost 7 bases, with 6 bases between them. CDR1 is MNHEY and CDR2 is SVGAGI in the germline V gene. CDR3 in DNA: TGTGCCAGCAGTTACGGCGGAAATGAGCAGTTCTTC. Encoded protein: CASSYGGNEQFF.

This chain joins TRBV10-2 and TRBJ1-4; tentative D call: TRBD1 (5 bases). CDR1 and CDR2 from the germline V gene are WSHSY and SAAADI. The CDR3 covers 15 residues. Trimming pared 6 bases from V and 0 bases from J, leaving 11 bases between. CDR3 sequence (DNA): TGCGCCAGCAGGGACGGGACGGCAACTAATGAAAAACTGTTTTTT. This gives the protein CASRDGTATNEKLFF.

A few counts support this clone. The chain recombines TRBV27 with TRBJ1-2, with 7 bases matching TRBD1. Germline values: CDR1 MNHEY, CDR2 SMNVEV (reference sequence). The V and J ends lost 5 bases and 4 bases, in that order; junction bases with no gene match: 7. The CDR3 consists of 14 residues. CDR3 sequence (DNA): TGTGCCAGCAGTCCCACTTGGGACAGCTATGGCTACACCTTC. Protein: CASSPTWDSYGYTF.

The DNA for the CDR3 is TGTGCCAGCAGCTCTCCGGGACAGGGGGCGAAGGGCTACACCTTC. Translation gives CASSSPGQGAKGYTF. The V call is TRBV7-6, the J call TRBJ1-2, with TRBD1 identical over 12 bases. CDR3 size: 15 residues. V shed 4 bases, J shed 8 bases, and the junction held 8 bases outside the gene matches. The germline gives CDR1 SGHVS, CDR2 FNYEAQ.

Only one count was recorded for this clone. This chain joins TRBV19 and TRBJ2-3; 15 bases match TRBD2. The CDR3 contains 17 residues. Germline assignment: CDR1 LNHDA and CDR2 SQIVND (reference sequence). Trimming cost V 7 bases and J 8 bases; bases outside gene matches: 13. The CDR3 bases are TGTGCCAGTACCCTTGAAGGGACTAGCGGGGGGAGTGGTACGCAGTATTTT. Translated, it gives CASTLEGTSGGSGTQYF.

The gene calls are TRBV11-2 and TRBJ1-1, with a weak D call TRBD1 (5 bases). Trimming cost V 5 bases and J 3 bases, with 13 bases left between them. The germline gives CDR1 SGHAT, CDR2 FQNNGV. The length of the CDR3 is 14 residues. CDR3 nucleotides: TGTGCCAGCAGCCCCTGGGGAGGGGACACTGAAGCTTTCTTT. Translating gives CASSPWGGDTEAFF.

This rearrangement joins TRBV29-1 to TRBJ2-3; D not certain. Germline V gene data show CDR1 as SQVTM and CDR2 as ANQGSEA. V gave up 8 bases and J gave up 6 bases, with 9 bases separating them. CDR3 size: 10 residues. The DNA for the CDR3 is TGCAGCTTTGCGCGTGATACGCAGTATTTT. It specifies CSFARDTQYF.

The rearrangement links TRBV27 to TRBJ2-7; TRBD1 is a possible D gene (5 bases). The CDR3 runs 14 residues. Between the trimmed V and J ends, which lost 3 bases and 5 bases, there was a span of 14 bases. Germline CDR1 MNHEY, CDR2 SMNVEV (reference sequence). The DNA for the CDR3 is TGTGCCAGCAGTTTTTCCAGGGTCGGCAACGAGCAGTACTTC. It translates to CASSFSRVGNEQYF.

The rearrangement joins TRBV5-1 to TRBJ1-1, with 11 bases that match TRBD1. The CDR3 loop spans 13 amino acids. The germline V gene has CDR1 SGHRS and CDR2 YFSETQ. With 4 bases clipped from V and 10 bases from J, the junction kept 6 bases outside the gene matches. In nucleotides, the CDR3 is TGCGCCAGCAGCCCGGGACAGGGGGTGCTAGCTTTCTTT. Translated: CASSPGQGVLAFF.

This chain joins TRBV18 and TRBJ1-6, with 8 positions matching TRBD1. V shed 2 bases, J shed 8 bases, and the junction held 5 bases outside the gene matches. The germline V gene encodes CDR1 KGHSH and CDR2 LQKENI. This CDR3 has 15 amino acids. CDR3 loop: CASSPWTGTDSPLHF. Written as DNA, the CDR3 is TGTGCCAGCTCACCATGGACAGGGACAGATTCACCCCTCCACTTT. Full variable domain (remainder filled in from reference TRBV18 and TRBJ1-6): NAGVMQNPRHLVRRRGQEARLRCSPMKGHSHVYWYRQLPEEGLKFMVYLQKENIIDESGMPKERFSAEFPKEGPSILRIQQVVRGDSAAYFCASSPWTGTDSPLHFGNGTRLTVT.

The V and J genes are TRBV30 and TRBJ2-7; D gene ambiguous. The germline V gene has CDR1 GTSNPN and CDR2 SVGIG (reference sequence). CDR3 length: 13 amino acids. Trimming took off 4 bases at V and 1 base at J, with 11 bases between the two ends. CDR3 sequence reads: CAWKDKMSYEQYF. CDR3 sequence (DNA): TGTGCCTGGAAAGACAAAATGTCCTACGAGCAGTACTTC. Full variable domain (remainder filled in from reference TRBV30 and TRBJ2-7): SQTIHQWPATLVQPVGSPLSLECTVEGTSNPNLYWYRQAAGRGLQLLFYSVGIGQISSEVPQNLSASRPQDRQFILSSKKLLLSDSGFYLCAWKDKMSYEQYFGPGTRLTVT.

This clone appeared a single time. J is TRBJ1-1 and V is TRBV7-8; D gene ambiguous. V was clipped by 2 bases and J by 7 bases, with 5 bases between them. Germline V gene data show CDR1 as SGHVS and CDR2 as FQNEAQ. The CDR3 extends over 11 amino acids. CDR3 region: CASSLIREAFF. In DNA form, the CDR3 reads TGTGCCAGCAGCTTAATTCGTGAAGCTTTCTTT.

The chain uses TRBV5-1 and TRBJ2-3, with 10 bases aligning to TRBD1. Germline CDR1 is SGHRS and CDR2 is YFSETQ. Trimming removed 4 bases from V and 4 bases from J; junction bases left unmatched: 9. The CDR3 runs to 16 residues. In DNA form, the CDR3 reads TGCGCCAGCAGCAGGGCCGGGACAGGGGCCCCAGATACGCAGTATTTT. Translating gives CASSRAGTGAPDTQYF.

This chain joins TRBV28 and TRBJ1-6; D ambiguous. This CDR3 region has 15 residues. V was shortened by 5 bases and J by 6 bases, with 14 bases between the two germline ends. Germline V CDR1 and CDR2: MDHEN, SYDVKM. CDR3 bases: TGTGCCAGCAGTGCCCCTTGGCTCGCTAATTCACCCCTCCACTTT. It yields the protein CASSAPWLANSPLHF.

In DNA form, the CDR3 reads TGTGCCAGCAGTTACTTTACTAGCGGGGAATACAATGAGCAGTTCTTC. Encoded protein: CASSYFTSGEYNEQFF. The rearrangement joins TRBV6-5 to TRBJ2-1, with TRBD2 matching 10 bases. The CDR3 is made up of 16 amino acids. The germline gives CDR1 MNHEY, CDR2 SVGAGI. V was pared by 1 base and J by 4 bases, with 4 bases of the junction left unmatched.

The chain employs TRBV5-8 and TRBJ1-5; 11 bases line up with TRBD1. V dropped 4 bases and J dropped 2; count of bases not matched to a gene: 11. The length of the CDR3 is 18 residues. Germline V gives CDR1 SGHTS, CDR2 YDEGEE. The CDR3 is CASSLGTGGSVGNQPQHF. The DNA of the CDR3 is TGTGCCAGCAGCCTCGGGACAGGGGGTAGTGTTGGCAATCAGCCCCAGCATTTT.

The chain employs TRBV5-5 and TRBJ2-3; 8 bases match TRBD1. With V trimmed by 4 bases and J by 2 bases, 3 bases remained unmatched. Per germline, CDR1 SGHKS and CDR2 YYEKEE (reference sequence). The CDR3 contains 14 residues. Written as DNA, the CDR3 is TGTGCCAGCAGCCCGGGACAGGTCACAGATACGCAGTATTTT. Encoded protein: CASSPGQVTDTQYF.

This clone was found a few times. The gene calls are TRBV5-1 and TRBJ1-2, with D hard to call. Trimming shortened V by 4 bases and J by 2 bases, and 12 bases separated the two germline ends. CDR3 length: 14 residues. Germline V gene data show CDR1 as SGHRS and CDR2 as YFSETQ. The DNA for the CDR3 is TGCGCCAGCAGCCTGTCCCCCCTAAACTATGGCTACACCTTC. This translates into CASSLSPLNYGYTF.

V gene TRBV5-8 combines with J gene TRBJ2-3, with TRBD1 identical over 7 bases. The CDR3 is 15 amino acids. The trim removed 0 bases at V and 3 bases at J, leaving 4 bases unmatched. Germline-derived CDR1 and CDR2 are SGHTS and YDEGEE. CDR3 loop: CASSLVAGGTDTQYF. CDR3 nucleotides: TGTGCCAGCAGCTTGGTGGCAGGGGGAACAGATACGCAGTATTTT.

This clone was seen a single time. The rearrangement joins TRBV28 to TRBJ1-2; D gene unclear. The CDR3 sequence is 13 residues long. The germline V gene has CDR1 MDHEN and CDR2 SYDVKM. Trimming removed 4 bases from V and 2 bases from J, with 8 bases in between. DNA for the CDR3: TGTGCCAGCAGTTCGTCAGGAAACTATGGCTACACCTTC. This encodes CASSSSGNYGYTF.